This record looks at one T cell receptor beta chain sequence and its context. Its antigen is not identified. The germline V gene has CDR1 MNHNY and CDR2 SVGAGI (reference sequence). V dropped 2 bases and J dropped 8 bases, with 16 bases sitting between them. The CDR3 consists of 15 residues. The data were obtained in a study of lymphopenia after photon versus proton radiotherapy. Whole-study findings and limits: Better survival with proton therapy was suggested as possible, not demonstrated. Photon-treated patients lost naive T cells and TCR diversity; proton-treated stayed stable. Post-nadir diversity loss with photons came from oligoclonal expansion, particularly CD8+ Temra cells.

The repertoire was sequenced with immunoSEQ multiplex PCR; TCRdb's copy has only in-frame clones and lacks some. The table includes about 58,000 clones, roughly 84% detected once. Sequences were derived from peripheral blood, sampled from a patient treated with proton-based radiotherapy. The chain is built from TRBV6-6 and TRBJ2-1; tentatively, D is TRBD1 (5 bases). This clonotype was obtained from a man aged 60 to 75 with pancreatic cancer. The CDR3 DNA is TGTGCCAGCAGTTACCGCCGCGGTTGGGGCGATGAGCAGTTCTTC. Protein sequence: CASSYRRGWGDEQFF.